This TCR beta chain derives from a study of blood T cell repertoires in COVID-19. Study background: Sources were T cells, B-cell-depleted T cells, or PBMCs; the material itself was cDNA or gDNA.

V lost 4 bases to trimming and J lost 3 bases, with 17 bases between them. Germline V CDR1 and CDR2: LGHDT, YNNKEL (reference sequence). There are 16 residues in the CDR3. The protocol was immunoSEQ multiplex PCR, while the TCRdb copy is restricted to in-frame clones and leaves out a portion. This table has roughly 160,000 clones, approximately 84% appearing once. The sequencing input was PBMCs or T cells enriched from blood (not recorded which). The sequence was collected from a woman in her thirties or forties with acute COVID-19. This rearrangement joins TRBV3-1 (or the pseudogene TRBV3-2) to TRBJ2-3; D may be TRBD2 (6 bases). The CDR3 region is CASSPSRGMGTDTQYF. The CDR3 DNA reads TGTGCCAGCAGCCCATCTCGGGGGATGGGGACAGATACGCAGTATTTT.